Sequencing of this TCR beta chain was carried out in a study of CD8+ T cells in alopecia areata. The wider study: The study gave treated patients oral tofacitinib at 5 to 10 mg twice daily.

In this sample, this clone turned up a few times. A much larger clone lies one base from this, so it may be a read error. Other DNA sequences of this sample code for an identical CDR3. The J segment lost 4 bases and the V segment lost 0 bases, leaving 6 bases of the junction unmatched. The CDR3 extends over 16 amino acids. Germline V gene lookup returns CDR1 MGHRA and CDR2 YSYEKL. The study team obtained lesional scalp punch biopsies and peripheral blood from alopecia areata patients. RNA was isolated and reverse transcribed to cDNA, the sequencing template. Profiled with immunoSEQ multiplex PCR; TCRdb holds only in-frame clones, not every one. The table has 130,000 or so clones, more than 40% seen once.

J is TRBJ2-7 and V is TRBV4-1; 10 bases line up with TRBD1. The source material was CD8+ T cells sorted from blood, sampled at week 0. This TCR derives from a human donor with alopecia areata. In DNA form, the CDR3 reads TGCGCCAGCAGCCAAGAGGGGACAGGGGAAGGGTACGAGCAGTACTTC. Its protein product is CASSQEGTGEGYEQYF.